This T cell receptor (beta chain) was sequenced during a study of T cell responses to AZD1222 COVID-19 vaccine. Whole-study findings and limits: Repertoires in all cases were sampled only once the peak T cell response had passed. Spike-wide vaccine-associated CD4 TCRs dominated at 160-218 and 743-854. Baseline seropositives among AZD1222 recipients totaled only 5 to 7.

The CDR3 sequence is 19 residues long. J was trimmed by 5 bases and V by 5 bases; bases with no gene match: 19. CDR1 and CDR2 (germline): LGHNA, YNFKEQ. As to this clone: What it binds is not known.

Clones were read by immunoSEQ multiplex PCR, and TCRdb kept only the in-frame ones, dropping some. The sample lists 130,000 to 150,000 clones, about 92% occurring once. The sequences come from peripheral blood, collected on day 0 of AZD1222 vaccination. The TCR comes from an adult in good health. The chain joins TRBV4-2 to TRBJ1-5; 9 bases map to TRBD1. CDR3 residues: CASSNPLTGTGLFDQPQHF. CDR3 sequence (DNA): TGTGCCAGCAGCAACCCGCTTACCGGGACAGGGTTGTTCGATCAGCCCCAGCATTTT.